The T cell receptor (beta chain) under discussion was sequenced for a study of chemoradiotherapy in HPV16-positive cancers. The CDR3 is 13 residues long. Trimming pared 0 bases from V and 3 bases from J, leaving 6 bases between. CDR1 SGDLS and CDR2 YYNGEE come from the germline V gene. Repertoires were generated with immunoSEQ multiplex PCR, while TCRdb's copy carries only in-frame clones and drops some. The sample includes 65,000 to 80,000 clones, almost 90% of them seen just once. The receptor was isolated from a human donor with HPV-associated anogenital cancer. V and J are TRBV9 and TRBJ2-5, with D perhaps matching TRBD1 (6 bases). The sample here was blood, taken from a patient who underwent chemoradiotherapy. The CDR3 loop reads CASSVGQEETQYF. Written as DNA, the CDR3 is TGTGCCAGCAGCGTAGGACAGGAAGAGACCCAGTACTTC.